This T cell receptor (beta chain) was identified in a study of Ad26.COV2.S vaccination and SARS-CoV-2 variants (dated by TCRdb to 2020 to 2023). Describing the broader study: Donors in the vaccine arm were drawn from COV1001, a phase I-IIa trial of Ad26.COV2.S in healthy adults that was multicentre, randomized, double-blind and placebo-controlled. Ad26.COV2.S was administered intramuscularly at 5 x 10^10 or 1 x 10^11 viral particles, either as a single shot or as two shots given 56 days apart. TCRbeta repertoire sequencing served as the tool for gauging how specific and how broad the SARS-CoV-2-reactive T cell receptors were following Ad26.COV2.S vaccination. The TCR-sequenced set comprised approximately 32 samples: 19 Ad26.COV2.S vaccine recipients, 5 placebo recipients and 8 SARS-CoV-2 convalescent individuals. Trial participants were randomized into five groups of five: low-dose or high-dose Ad26.COV2.S given once or twice, or placebo on both occasions. Investigators did not know the trial group allocation while performing experiments and assessing outcomes.

V has 8 bases trimmed and J has 2 bases trimmed; junction bases matching no gene number 8. The CDR3 numbers 14 residues from cysteine through phenylalanine. Solely the CDR3 DNA is kept, with 42 bases framed from the first base. CDR1 and CDR2 were assigned from the germline V gene as WSHSY and SAAADI. With regard to this clone: The antigen this receptor binds is unknown. The record has no base qualities; no much larger clone is one base away.

What the research found in general, with its limitations: Substantial breadth of spike-specific CD8+ and CD4+ T cell responses was reported after vaccination. Spike-specific TCR breadth was higher in Ad26.COV2.S recipients than in placebo recipients (P = 0.0014). Comparable non-spike TCR breadth was observed between vaccine and placebo recipients, consistent with only spike being contained in the vaccine. The study lacked the statistical power to compare responses across vaccine doses or regimens. According to the authors, total T cell responses may have been underestimated by the TCR breadth and depth analyses.

The treatment or condition label, as the study defines it: around 19 received Ad26.COV2.S at low or high dose, single or two shots; roughly five received placebo; per-sample allocation not given. Repertoires of vaccine and placebo recipients were sequenced from samples taken on day 63 after the first injection. In Cohort 1b, around 23 adults aged 18-55 years were enrolled at a single site in Boston, USA, between 29 July and 7 August 2020. Ad26.COV2.S was a replication-incompetent adenovirus type 26 vector expressing a prefusion-stabilized SARS-CoV-2 spike protein from the original Wuhan strain. The immunoSEQ Assay was used to sequence TCRbeta CDR3 regions. After extraction, genomic DNA underwent amplification by bias-controlled multiplex PCR, followed by high-throughput sequencing. Per the authors' processing: To quantify the absolute abundance of every unique TCRbeta CDR3 region, sequences were collapsed and filtered. T cell fraction was estimated by normalizing TCRbeta template counts to usable DNA, with usable DNA measured through amplification of reference genes found in all nucleated cells. Repertoire TCRs were annotated as SARS-CoV-2-specific when V gene, CDR3 amino acid sequence and J gene were exactly matched to a known reactive TCR set. The reference SARS-CoV-2 TCR set was derived from MIRA and filtered for enrichment in COVID-19-positive ImmuneCODE repertoires, a step that removed public or cross-reactive TCRs. Using the MIRA antigens, annotated TCRs were further analysed by specific ORF or by position within an ORF. Breadth was defined as the number of annotated unique rearrangements divided by the total number of unique productive rearrangements, and depth was defined as the summed frequency of the annotated unique rearrangements. Two-sided Wilcoxon rank-sum tests were applied when comparing TCR breadth between groups. TCRdb took this table from immuneACCESS and kept in-frame rearrangements with V and J called. Such tables lack part of the clones; where checked against another copy, unresolved V genes explain under half of the gap, and the rest is unexplained. V, J and clone size derive from that table, while D and trimming were established from the DNA sequence. In this sample the table shows about 680,000 clones, 89% of which occur a single time. The ten largest make up approximately 1.5% of the sample.

This specimen was peripheral blood, taken in a trial of Ad26.COV2.S vaccine versus placebo. The chain links TRBV10-2 with TRBJ1-2; TRBD1 agrees with 7 junctional bases. This clonotype originated in a person between 18 and 59 years old who received the Ad26.COV2.S COVID-19 vaccine or a placebo. The DNA reads as follows: TGCGCCAGCTCTAGACAGGGTGGGAACTATGGCTACACCTTC. It specifies CASSRQGGNYGYTF.